This T cell receptor beta chain was observed in a study of blood T cell repertoires in COVID-19. Data came from immunoSEQ multiplex PCR; TCRdb stores just in-frame clones and leaves some out. The sample lists roughly 200,000 clones, around 85% occurring once. Germline V gives CDR1 SEHNR, CDR2 FQNEAQ (reference sequence). This CDR3 comprises 18 residues. V gave up 4 bases and J gave up 7 bases; unmatched junction bases: 15. The sequence derives from a woman between 55 and 75 years old with acute or convalescent COVID-19. V and J are TRBV7-9 and TRBJ2-1; TRBD2 matches at 11 bases. Sequencing was performed on peripheral blood. The CDR3 DNA is TGTGCCAGCAGCTCCCCCCCCCGACTAGCGGGGACTAGGAATGAGCAGTTCTTC. It encodes CASSSPPRLAGTRNEQFF.